The 11 T cell receptor beta chains in this list originate from one sample, sequenced in a study of shared clonotypes between healthy human individuals. TCRdb's copy holds only in-frame clones and misses some; the assay was immunoSEQ multiplex PCR. Of about half a million clones listed, about 72% are singletons. Sequencing input: PBMCs. These TCRs come from a woman aged 40 to 55 in good health. Some clones in this sample may be carry-over from other donors' samples.

The J gene is TRBJ2-5, the V gene TRBV5-4, with D uncertain. V dropped 4 bases and J dropped 2 bases, with 12 bases sitting between them. The germline CDR1 and CDR2 sequences are SGHNT and YYREEE (reference sequence). This CDR3 comprises 14 residues. The CDR3, as DNA: TGTGCCAGCAGCCTGTTCGGACGTCAAGAGACCCAGTACTTC. Its translation: CASSLFGRQETQYF. Looking up the rest from reference TRBV5-4 and TRBJ2-5 gives the full variable domain: ETGVTQSPTHLIKTRGQQVTLRCSSQSGHNTVSWYQQALGQGPQFIFQYYREEENGRGNFPPRFSGLQFPNYSSELNVNALELDDSALYLCASSLFGRQETQYFGPGTRLLVL.

There are a few counts of this clone. This specimen includes other DNA sequences encoding the same CDR3. This chain links TRBV11-2 with TRBJ1-5; tentatively, D is TRBD1 (5 bases). Germline assignment: CDR1 SGHAT and CDR2 FQNNGV. Deletions cut 4 bases from V and 6 bases from J, with 7 bases between. CDR3 length: 12 amino acids. CDR3 residues: CASSSRGQPQHF. As DNA, the CDR3 is TGTGCCAGCAGCTCGAGGGGTCAGCCCCAGCATTTT.

The V and J genes are TRBV7-3 and TRBJ2-7, with D unresolved. The CDR3 is 14 residues long. V gave up 2 bases and J gave up 6 bases, with 14 bases separating them. Germline assignment: CDR1 SGHTA and CDR2 FQGTGA. Written as DNA, the CDR3 is TGTGCCAGCAGCTTAGGGCCGGACGTCAGCGAGCAGTACTTC. Amino acid sequence: CASSLGPDVSEQYF. Drawing the rest from reference TRBV7-3 and TRBJ2-7, the complete variable domain is GAGVSQTPSNKVTEKGKYVELRCDPISGHTALYWYRQSLGQGPEFLIYFQGTGAADDSGLPNDRFFAVRPEGSVSTLKIQRTERGDSAVYLCASSLGPDVSEQYFGPGTRLTVT.

V is TRBV21-1 and J is TRBJ1-5; TRBD1 is the table's D call, not checked against the DNA. TRBV21-1 is recorded as a pseudogene. The CDR3 is made up of 22 amino acids. CDR3 loop: CASSKEEGNPRQGLWSNQPQHF. CDR3 in DNA: TGTGCCAGCAGCAAAGAAGAGGGGAACCCTAGGCAGGGGCTGTGGAGCAATCAGCCCCAGCATTTT.

The chain uses TRBV6-5 and TRBJ1-3; D may be TRBD1 (5 bases). Per germline, CDR1 MNHEY and CDR2 SVGAGI. Trimming removed 5 bases at V and 2 bases at J, with 13 bases between. The CDR3 extends over 15 amino acids. In DNA, the CDR3 is TGTGCCAGCAGTAAGTCTACAGGCGCTGGAAACACCATATATTTT. Protein product: CASSKSTGAGNTIYF.

The chain is built from TRBV29-1 and TRBJ2-3; no definite D call. This CDR3 has 12 residues. Looked up from germline, CDR1 is SQVTM and CDR2 is ANQGSEA. Between the trimmed V and J ends, which lost 4 bases and 2 bases, there was a span of 7 bases. The CDR3 nucleotides are TGCAGCGTTGGGTGGGACACAGATACGCAGTATTTT. Protein sequence: CSVGWDTDTQYF.

The V and J genes are TRBV7-2 and TRBJ2-7; 8 nucleotides agree with TRBD1. The CDR3 loop spans 16 amino acids. The junction had 14 bases not matched to a gene; V was cut back by 6 bases and J by 4 bases. Per germline, CDR1 SGHTA and CDR2 FQGNSA. CDR3 nucleotides: TGTGCCAGCAGACGTCGCACAGGGGGTTCTAGTTACGAGCAGTACTTC. This sequence encodes CASRRRTGGSSYEQYF.

This chain links TRBV9 with TRBJ2-3, with 9 bases matching TRBD1. The ends lost 3 bases at V and 2 bases at J; junction bases unmatched: 1. This CDR3 is 14 amino acids long. Looked up from germline, CDR1 is SGDLS and CDR2 is YYNGEE. The DNA of the CDR3 is TGTGCCAGCAGCGGGACAGGGGACACAGATACGCAGTATTTT. Translation gives CASSGTGDTDTQYF.

About this clone: One base separates it from a far larger clone, so it is likely a read error. J is TRBJ2-7 and V is TRBV28, with D hard to call. There are 13 residues in the CDR3. CDR1 is MDHEN, CDR2 SYDVKM, per germline. CDR3 DNA sequence: TGTGCCAGCAGTTCTCTGAGCTCCCACGAGCAGTACTTC. Residues: CASSSLSSHEQYF.

This clone came up many times. V is TRBV7-6 and J is TRBJ2-1; D is unresolved. The ends were cut back, 5 bases at V and 3 bases at J, with 20 bases in the middle. The CDR3 spans 17 residues. Per germline, CDR1 SGHVS and CDR2 FNYEAQ. CDR3 sequence (DNA): TGTGCCAGCAGCCCAGGTGGTGCAGGCGAAAACTACAATGAGCAGTTCTTC. Its translation is CASSPGGAGENYNEQFF.

This clone was seen a handful of times. The rearrangement uses TRBV6-1 and TRBJ2-2; D is uncertain. This CDR3 is built from 13 residues. Trimming removed 5 bases at V and 0 bases at J, with 4 bases between. Germline assignment: CDR1 MNHNS and CDR2 SASEGT. The CDR3 sequence: CASSHANTGELFF. The CDR3 bases are TGTGCCAGCAGTCACGCGAACACCGGGGAGCTGTTTTTT.